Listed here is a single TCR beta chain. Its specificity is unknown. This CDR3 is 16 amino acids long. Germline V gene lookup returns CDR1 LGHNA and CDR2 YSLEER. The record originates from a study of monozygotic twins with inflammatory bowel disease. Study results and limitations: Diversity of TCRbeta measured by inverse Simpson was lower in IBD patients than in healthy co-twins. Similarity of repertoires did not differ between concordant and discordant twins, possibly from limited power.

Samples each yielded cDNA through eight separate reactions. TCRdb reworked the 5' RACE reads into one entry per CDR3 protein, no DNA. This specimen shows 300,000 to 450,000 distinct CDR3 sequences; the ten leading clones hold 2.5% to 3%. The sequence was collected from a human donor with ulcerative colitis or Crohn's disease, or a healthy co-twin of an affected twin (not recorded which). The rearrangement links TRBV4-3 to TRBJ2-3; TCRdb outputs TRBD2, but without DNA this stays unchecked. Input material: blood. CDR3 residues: CASSQDAGGAADTQYF.